The present T cell receptor (beta chain) was sequenced within a study of preoperative IRX-2 immunotherapy in early breast cancer. Clones were sequenced by immunoSEQ multiplex PCR, and TCRdb holds only the in-frame ones, with some missing. Found here are roughly 14,000 clones, roughly 93% of them singletons; the top ten hold roughly 28%. The CDR3 consists of 14 residues. CDR1 is SGHNT and CDR2 is YENEEA in the germline V gene. V was trimmed by 5 bases and J by 6 bases, leaving 15 bases between them. Treatment given: preoperative locoregional IRX-2 cytokine immunotherapy. This chain uses TRBV11-3 with TRBJ2-3; D not resolved. Sampling was carried out from a patient treated with IRX-2 immunotherapy. This TCR was recovered from a human donor with breast cancer. CDR3 in amino acids: CASSQQTHDDTQYF. The CDR3 DNA reads TGTGCCAGCAGCCAACAGACTCATGACGATACGCAGTATTTT. Combining the CDR3 with reference TRBV11-3 and TRBJ2-3 gives the whole variable domain EAGVVQSPRYKIIEKKQPVAFWCNPISGHNTLYWYLQNLGQGPELLIRYENEEAVDDSQLPKDRFSAERLKGVDSTLKIQPAELGDSAVYLCASSQQTHDDTQYFGPGTRLTVL.